The 13 T cell receptor beta chains listed next were all sequenced from one sample in a study of T cells in Graves' hyperthyroidism and ophthalmopathy. The source material, RNA transcripts, was used to amplify TCR beta CDR3 regions. During a first-round RT-PCR of the TCR CDR3, the HTBI primer set was used. TCRdb reprocessed the multiplex PCR reads via MiXCR and lists one record per CDR3 protein. The sample records 400,000 or so distinct CDR3 sequences, around an eighth being singletons. Sequenced input: blood. The receptors come from a man between 50 and 59 years old with Graves' ophthalmopathy.

This clonotype occurred a few times. The chain employs TRBV5-4 and TRBJ2-3; a weak D match, TRBD2 (5 bases). The CDR3 is 14 amino acids. Germline values: CDR1 SGHNT, CDR2 YYREEE (reference sequence). V dropped 4 bases and J dropped 0 bases, with 9 bases sitting between them. The CDR3 loop reads CASSPRTSTDTQYF. The CDR3 region has the DNA TGTGCCAGCAGCCCCCGGACTAGCACAGATACGCAGTATTTT.

This clonotype occurred many times. This chain joins TRBV5-1 and TRBJ2-5; no firm D call. The ends were cut back, 2 bases at V and 0 bases at J, with 8 bases in the middle. The CDR3 is 14 amino acids. Germline V lookup: CDR1 SGHRS, CDR2 YFSETQ. CDR3 in amino acids: CASSLVQNQETQYF. The CDR3 DNA reads as TGCGCCAGCAGCTTAGTCCAGAACCAAGAGACCCAGTACTTC.

This clonotype has just a few counts. This chain joins TRBV19 and TRBJ2-1; 11 bases fit TRBD2. Germline CDR1 is LNHDA and CDR2 is SQIVND (reference sequence). The CDR3 runs to 18 residues. V shed 5 bases and J 1 base; nucleotides not matched to a gene: 10. The CDR3 nucleotides are TGTGCCAGTAGTCCCCGGACTAGCGGGTACCCTTCCTACAATGAGCAGTTCTTC. Amino acids: CASSPRTSGYPSYNEQFF.

This sequence joins TRBV30 and TRBJ2-7; D call uncertain. Germline V gives CDR1 GTSNPN, CDR2 SVGIG (reference sequence). The CDR3 has 13 amino acids. Trimming left V 2 bases short and J 6 bases short, with 14 bases between. The CDR3, as DNA: TGTGCCTGGAGTTTGAGCCGGGCGGCCGAGCAGTACTTC. Translating gives CAWSLSRAAEQYF.

The J gene is TRBJ2-3, the V gene TRBV10-2, with 11 bases lining up with TRBD2. Looked up from germline, CDR1 is WSHSY and CDR2 is SAAADI. The ends lost 7 bases at V and 0 bases at J; junction bases unmatched: 21. This CDR3 comprises 21 residues. CDR3 bases: TGCGCCAGCACCCAACCTCTGAGGGCTAGCGGGAGGTCGCTAAGCACAGATACGCAGTATTTT. Amino acid sequence: CASTQPLRASGRSLSTDTQYF.

This clonotype has ten or more counts. This chain uses TRBV2 with TRBJ1-2; D gene uncertain. In germline, CDR1 is SNHLY, CDR2 FYNNEI. The CDR3 contains 16 residues. Trimming took off 1 base at V and 0 bases at J, with 12 bases between the two ends. The CDR3 DNA follows: TGTGCCAGCAGTGAAGAAGACACCCGAGCTAACTATGGCTACACCTTC. The encoded protein is CASSEEDTRANYGYTF. The whole variable domain, filled in from reference TRBV2 and TRBJ1-2, reads EPEVTQTPSHQVTQMGQEVILRCVPISNHLYFYWYRQILGQKVEFLVSFYNNEISEKSEIFDDQFSVERPDGSNFTLKIRSTKLEDSAMYFCASSEEDTRANYGYTFGSGTRLTVV.

This chain links TRBV5-1 with TRBJ2-1, with D perhaps being TRBD1 or TRBD2 (6 bases each). Trimming removed 2 bases from V and 9 bases from J, with 24 bases in between. CDR1 is SGHRS, CDR2 YFSETQ, per germline. The CDR3 is made up of 17 amino acids. The CDR3 sequence: CASSFFSRDLKGGEQFF. CDR3 in DNA: TGCGCCAGCAGCTTTTTTAGCAGGGACTTAAAAGGGGGTGAGCAGTTCTTC. The full variable domain, its missing parts supplied by reference TRBV5-1 and TRBJ2-1, is KAGVTQTPRYLIKTRGQQVTLSCSPISGHRSVSWYQQTPGQGLQFLFEYFSETQRNKGNFPGRFSGRQFSNSRSEMNVSTLELGDSALYLCASSFFSRDLKGGEQFFGPGTRLTVL.

This clonotype was observed at least ten times. V gene TRBV28 combines with J gene TRBJ2-7, with 9 bases fitting TRBD2. V was pared by 9 bases and J by 2 bases, with 11 bases of the junction left unmatched. This CDR3 has 15 residues. Germline CDR1 is MDHEN and CDR2 is SYDVKM. This CDR3 is CASAPAGGGTYEQYF. CDR3 coding DNA: TGTGCCAGTGCCCCGGCGGGAGGGGGGACCTACGAGCAGTACTTC.

The table lists this clonotype with many counts. V usage is TRBV27 and J usage is TRBJ2-7; TRBD2 agrees at 13 bases. V shed 2 bases, J shed 6 bases, and the junction held 4 bases outside the gene matches. The CDR3 has 15 amino acids. Germline lookup yields CDR1 MNHEY and CDR2 SMNVEV (reference sequence). As DNA, the CDR3 is TGTGCCAGCAGTTTAAGGACTAGCGGGAGTGGCGAGCAGTACTTC. Translation gives CASSLRTSGSGEQYF.

In this sample, this clonotype turned up once. The chain has TRBV30 and TRBJ1-4; D is ambiguous. V lost 2 bases and J 8 bases, leaving 12 bases between the germline ends. The CDR3 sequence is 13 residues long. CDR1 is GTSNPN and CDR2 is SVGIG in the germline V gene (reference sequence). The CDR3, as DNA: TGTGCCTGGAGTCCCGAGACGGTCGAAAAACTGTTTTTT. This encodes CAWSPETVEKLFF. The complete variable domain, with remaining parts taken from reference TRBV30 and TRBJ1-4, reads SQTIHQWPATLVQPVGSPLSLECTVEGTSNPNLYWYRQAAGRGLQLLFYSVGIGQISSEVPQNLSASRPQDRQFILSSKKLLLSDSGFYLCAWSPETVEKLFFGSGTQLSVL.

This sequence joins TRBV6-5 and TRBJ2-1; D is unresolved. V was clipped by 2 bases and J by 12 bases, with 14 bases between them. The CDR3 is 13 amino acids. Germline values: CDR1 MNHEY, CDR2 SVGAGI. The CDR3 DNA reads TGTGCCAGCAGTTACGTGGGCGCCTCCGGGCAGTTCTTC. As protein: CASSYVGASGQFF.

This clonotype was seen repeatedly, ten times or more. The rearrangement links TRBV5-8 to TRBJ1-6; 10 bases match TRBD1. The V gene's germline CDR1 is SGHTS and CDR2 YDEGEE. The CDR3 runs to 16 residues. The V gene end was trimmed by 1 base and the J gene end by 4 bases; junction bases not matched to a gene: 2. The CDR3, as DNA: TGTGCCAGCAGCTTGTGGACAGGGGGTTATAATTCACCCCTCCACTTT. Its protein is CASSLWTGGYNSPLHF.

This clonotype was seen a handful of times. This chain links TRBV24-1 with TRBJ2-6; D uncertain. The length of the CDR3 is 14 residues. The germline V gene has CDR1 KGHDR and CDR2 SFDVKD. The V end lost 5 bases, the J end lost 2 bases, and 6 bases lay between the germline ends. The CDR3 spells CATSVGTGANVLTF. CDR3 nucleotide sequence: TGTGCCACCAGTGTGGGGACTGGGGCCAACGTCCTGACTTTC.